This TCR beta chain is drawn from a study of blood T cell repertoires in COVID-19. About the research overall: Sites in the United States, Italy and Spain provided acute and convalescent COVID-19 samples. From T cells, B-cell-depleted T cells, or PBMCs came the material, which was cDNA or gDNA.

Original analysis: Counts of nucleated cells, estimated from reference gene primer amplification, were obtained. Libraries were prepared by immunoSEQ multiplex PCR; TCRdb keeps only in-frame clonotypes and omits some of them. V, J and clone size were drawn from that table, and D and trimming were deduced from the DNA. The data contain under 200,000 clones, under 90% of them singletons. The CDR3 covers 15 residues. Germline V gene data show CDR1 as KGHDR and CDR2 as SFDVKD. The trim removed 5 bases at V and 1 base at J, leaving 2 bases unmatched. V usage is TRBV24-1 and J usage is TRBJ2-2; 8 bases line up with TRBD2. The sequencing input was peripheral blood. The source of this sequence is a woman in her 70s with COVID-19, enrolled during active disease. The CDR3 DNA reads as TGTGCCACCAGTGTGGCGGGGGGGAACACCGGGGAGCTGTTTTTT. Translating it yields CATSVAGGNTGELFF.